This record looks at one TCR beta chain sequence and its context. The data were obtained in a study of cytotoxic CD8 clonotypes in ibrutinib-treated CLL. Study background: The samples contained about 250,000 productive templates on average. They also contained an average of around 94,000 productive rearrangements.

The ends lost 4 bases at V and 2 bases at J; junction bases unmatched: 14. CDR1 is SGHVS and CDR2 is FNYEAQ in the germline V gene. This CDR3 is built from 18 residues. The method was immunoSEQ multiplex PCR; TCRdb's version includes in-frame clones alone and lacks a portion of them. The sample comprises more than 35,000 clones, about two thirds of which are singletons, and 16% rests with the top ten. The source material was PBMCs, sampled at disease progression, from a patient treated with ibrutinib. V gene TRBV7-6 combines with J gene TRBJ2-5, with 9 positions matching TRBD2. The source is a human donor with chronic lymphocytic leukemia. The chain's CDR3 is CASSSGLALYGPQETQYF. The DNA for the CDR3 is TGTGCCAGCAGCTCGGGACTAGCTCTTTACGGCCCACAAGAGACCCAGTACTTC.